This TCR beta chain was profiled in a study of T cells in Graves' hyperthyroidism and ophthalmopathy (dated by TCRdb to 2018 to 2020). Describing the broader study: Peripheral blood samples were taken at initial diagnosis, before any treatment was given. The paper describes TCR Vbeta CDR3 sequencing of 135 peripheral blood samples, made up of 43 ophthalmopathy patients, around 78 hyperthyroidism patients and 17 progressor patients. Thyroid tissue and blood T-cell repertoires from over 5 Graves' hyperthyroidism patients were also compared in the study. The roughly 100 discovery patients were randomly divided into training and test sets at a 7:3 ratio. An independent validation cohort of about 19 hyperthyroidism patients and roughly 16 patients who later progressed to ophthalmopathy tested prospective prediction of ophthalmopathy. TCR V-J signatures able to tell the groups apart were searched for in a discovery cohort of around 95 patients, of whom roughly 42 had Graves' ophthalmopathy and 55 to 65 had stable Graves' hyperthyroidism. After sampling, hyperthyroidism patients received methimazole starting at 30 mg daily, and ophthalmopathy patients received high-dose intravenous methylprednisolone. Study-wide conclusions, independent of this receptor: In validation, the model predicted progression to ophthalmopathy a median of around 6.5 months before onset, with roughly 70% sensitivity and roughly 72% specificity. In cross-validation, a model built on a 13 V-J signature told ophthalmopathy apart from stable hyperthyroidism with 85% to 90% sensitivity and 81% to 82% specificity, and in testing the same model reached 80%/75%. Most expanded thyroid clonotypes (frequency above 0.001) were also found in blood, which suggests that blood repertoires may mirror thyroid immune responses. No statistical method was used to fix the sample size in advance, and group allocation was not hidden from the investigators.

This clonotype has only a few counts. Its target antigen remains unknown. No clone much larger than this one lies a single base away; base qualities are absent. The TCR beta CDR3 regions were amplified from RNA transcripts. The first round of RT-PCR for the TCR CDR3 was performed with the HTBI primer set and the Qiagen OneStep RT-PCR kit. The libraries were constructed in a second round of multiplex PCR and then size-selected and purified. The libraries were sequenced on an Illumina HiSeq2000 using paired-end 100 bp reads. In the original analysis: SOAPnuke was used to process the raw data, throwing out any read that contained adapters or uncalled bases, had a mean Phred below 15, or lacked an exact constant-primer or identifier match. COPE v1.2.5 was used to merge high-quality paired reads, and clonotypes were defined as unique nucleotide sequences. Clonotypes were aligned to IMGT TRBV, TRBD and TRBJ reference segments using MiTCR v1.1. The analysis was restricted to V-J combinations with a frequency above 0.0001, which together covered about 99% of the repertoires. A TCS score was defined as the ratio between F50 (clonal expansion) and ExV (chaos), using BLOSUM62-based TCRdist between CDR3 peptides within each V-J. Welch's t-statistics and random forest reduced roughly 540 V-J features to roughly 13, which were used in a naive Bayes classifier (R e1071). The public reads were reprocessed in TCRdb via fastp at Q25 and MiXCR, keeping in-frame beta chains. Each CDR3 protein appears once, grouped with its most common genes and DNA. The V and J calls and clone size come from TCRdb's table, not from the authors' own analysis. This sample lists about 620,000 distinct CDR3 sequences; roughly 16% were detected once. The top ten constitute less than 4.5% of the sample.

The trim is 2 bases for V and 5 bases for J, with a gap of 20 bases between the germline ends. Reading from cysteine to phenylalanine, the CDR3 counts 17 amino acids. The only DNA kept is the CDR3, 51 bases in frame from the first base. Taken from the germline V gene, the CDR1 and CDR2 loops are SGHTA and FQGTGA. Stable Graves' hyperthyroidism was defined as the absence of progression to ophthalmopathy over 18 months of follow-up. Hyperthyroidism patients were newly diagnosed, with disease duration under 2 months, and aged 18 to 65 years. Any patient with an uncontrolled infection, another autoimmune disease, pregnancy or lactation was excluded. Clinical symptoms, serum thyroxine and TRAb, thyroid ultrasound, and orbital computed tomography formed the basis for the diagnoses. PBMCs were isolated from 10 ml of fresh peripheral blood by Ficoll-Paque density gradient centrifugation. Trizol reagent was used to extract total RNA, and RNA quality was then checked on an Agilent 2100 Bioanalyzer.

Sample: blood. This receptor chain uses TRBV7-3 and TRBJ2-3, with TRBD2 perhaps the D gene, on 6 matching bases. The receptor was derived from a woman in her 30s with Graves' hyperthyroidism. In nucleotide form, the sequence is TGTGCCAGCAGCTTACTGAATCTAGCGCTATCGGGAGATACGCAGTATTTT. Its protein is CASSLLNLALSGDTQYF. The variable domain in full, with residues beyond the CDR3 obtained from the reference TRBV7-3 and TRBJ2-3 genes, is GAGVSQTPSNKVTEKGKYVELRCDPISGHTALYWYRQSLGQGPEFLIYFQGTGAADDSGLPNDRFFAVRPEGSVSTLKIQRTERGDSAVYLCASSLLNLALSGDTQYFGPGTRLTVL.